Listed below are T cell receptor beta chains from one sample, sequenced in a study of beta chain features in type 1 diabetes. The table came from immunoSEQ multiplex PCR; TCRdb's copy has only in-frame clones and leaves some out. The data contain about 700,000 clones, roughly an eighth of them seen just once; the ten biggest clones take up less than 0.025%. Source material: naive CD4+ T cells from blood. Source of these receptors: a man between 18 and 29 years old with type 1 diabetes. Both conserved end residues are trimmed from each CDR3. The order of the fields is V gene, CDR3 protein.

TRBV30 AWKRLGTDSEKLF
TRBV4-2 ASSQEDRLSSTDTQY
TRBV6-1 ASSEWRAGGRDNEQF
TRBV14 ASSPSGGTSIETQY
TRBV15 ATSLGDWESKNIQY
TRBV9 ASSVVGGTANTDTQY
TRBV20-1 SAVELREQY
TRBV7-9 ASSRISDSYEQY
TRBV9 ASSVERGGQETQY
TRBV29-1 SVRRRLNTEAF
TRBV4-2 ASSQAGQGPYTEAF
TRBV5-6 ASSLAPGNTIY
TRBV6-5 ASSYSRDYGYT
TRBV9 ASSVDGRVTDTQY
TRBV5-1 ASSFNNANTEAF
TRBV19 ASKESTGELF